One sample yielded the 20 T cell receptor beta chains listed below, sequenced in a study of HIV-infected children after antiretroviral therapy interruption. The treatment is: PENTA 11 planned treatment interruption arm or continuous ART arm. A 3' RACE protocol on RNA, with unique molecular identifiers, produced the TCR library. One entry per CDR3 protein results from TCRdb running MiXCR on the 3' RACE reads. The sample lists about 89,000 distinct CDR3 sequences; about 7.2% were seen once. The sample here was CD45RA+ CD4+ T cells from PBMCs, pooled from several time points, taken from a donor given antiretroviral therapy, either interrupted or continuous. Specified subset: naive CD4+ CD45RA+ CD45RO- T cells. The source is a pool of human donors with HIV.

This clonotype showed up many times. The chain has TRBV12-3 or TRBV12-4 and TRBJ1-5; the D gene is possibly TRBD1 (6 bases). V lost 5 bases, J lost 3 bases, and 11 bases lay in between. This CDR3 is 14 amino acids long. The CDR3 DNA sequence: TGTGCCAGCAGTGTCACAGGGTACAATCAGCCCCAGCATTTT. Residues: CASSVTGYNQPQHF.

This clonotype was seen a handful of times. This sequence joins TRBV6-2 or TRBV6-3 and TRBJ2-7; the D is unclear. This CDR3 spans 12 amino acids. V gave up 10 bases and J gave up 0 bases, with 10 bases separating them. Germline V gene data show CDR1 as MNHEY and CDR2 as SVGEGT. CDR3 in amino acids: CATNRASYEQYF. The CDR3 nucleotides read TGTGCCACGAACCGGGCCTCCTACGAGCAGTACTTC.

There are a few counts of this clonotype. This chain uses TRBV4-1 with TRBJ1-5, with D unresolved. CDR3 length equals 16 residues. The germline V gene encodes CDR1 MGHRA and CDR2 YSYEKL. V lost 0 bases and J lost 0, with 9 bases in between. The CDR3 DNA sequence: TGCGCCAGCAGCCAAGACATCGGTCTTAGCAATCAGCCCCAGCATTTT. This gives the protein CASSQDIGLSNQPQHF.

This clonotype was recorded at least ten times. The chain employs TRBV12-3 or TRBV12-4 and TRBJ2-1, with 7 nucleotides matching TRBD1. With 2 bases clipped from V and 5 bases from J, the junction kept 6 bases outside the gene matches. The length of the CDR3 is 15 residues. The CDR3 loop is CASSLRDRPNNEQFF. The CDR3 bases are TGTGCCAGCAGTTTAAGGGACAGACCAAACAATGAGCAGTTCTTC.

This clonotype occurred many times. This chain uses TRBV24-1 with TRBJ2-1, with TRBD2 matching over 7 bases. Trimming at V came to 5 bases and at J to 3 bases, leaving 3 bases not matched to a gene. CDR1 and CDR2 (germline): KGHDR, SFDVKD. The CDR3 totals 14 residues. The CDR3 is CATSALADYNEQFF. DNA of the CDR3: TGTGCCACCAGTGCCCTAGCGGACTACAATGAGCAGTTCTTC.

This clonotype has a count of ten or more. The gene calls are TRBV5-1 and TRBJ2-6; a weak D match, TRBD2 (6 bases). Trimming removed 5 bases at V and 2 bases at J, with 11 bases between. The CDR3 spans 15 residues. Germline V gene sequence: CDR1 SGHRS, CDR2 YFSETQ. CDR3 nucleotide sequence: TGCGCCAGCAGTATGGAGGGTGCTGGGGCCAACGTCCTGACTTTC. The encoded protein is CASSMEGAGANVLTF.

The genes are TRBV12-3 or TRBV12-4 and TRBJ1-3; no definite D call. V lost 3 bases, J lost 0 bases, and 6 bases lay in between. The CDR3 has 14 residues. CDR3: CASSFGDSGNTIYF. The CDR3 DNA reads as TGTGCCAGCAGTTTCGGAGACTCTGGAAACACCATATATTTT.

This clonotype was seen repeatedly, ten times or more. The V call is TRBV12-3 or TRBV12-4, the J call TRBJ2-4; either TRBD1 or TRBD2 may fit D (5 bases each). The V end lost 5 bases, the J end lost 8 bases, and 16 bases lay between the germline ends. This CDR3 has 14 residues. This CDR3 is CASSRRESPDIQYF. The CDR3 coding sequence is TGTGCCAGCAGTCGCAGGGAGAGCCCTGACATTCAGTACTTC.

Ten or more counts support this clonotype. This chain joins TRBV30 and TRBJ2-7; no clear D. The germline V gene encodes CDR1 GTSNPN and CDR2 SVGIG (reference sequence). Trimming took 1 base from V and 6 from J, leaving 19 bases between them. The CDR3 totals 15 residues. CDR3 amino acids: CAWSGPSRSFGEQYF. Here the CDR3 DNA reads TGTGCCTGGAGTGGGCCCAGCCGATCCTTTGGCGAGCAGTACTTC. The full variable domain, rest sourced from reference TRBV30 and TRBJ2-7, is SQTIHQWPATLVQPVGSPLSLECTVEGTSNPNLYWYRQAAGRGLQLLFYSVGIGQISSEVPQNLSASRPQDRQFILSSKKLLLSDSGFYLCAWSGPSRSFGEQYFGPGTRLTVT.

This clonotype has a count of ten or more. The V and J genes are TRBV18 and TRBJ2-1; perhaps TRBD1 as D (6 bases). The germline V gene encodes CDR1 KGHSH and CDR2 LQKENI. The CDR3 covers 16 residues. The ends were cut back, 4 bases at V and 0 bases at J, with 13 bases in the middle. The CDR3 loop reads CASSRNTGFSYNEQFF. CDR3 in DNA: TGTGCCAGCTCACGTAATACAGGGTTCTCCTACAATGAGCAGTTCTTC.

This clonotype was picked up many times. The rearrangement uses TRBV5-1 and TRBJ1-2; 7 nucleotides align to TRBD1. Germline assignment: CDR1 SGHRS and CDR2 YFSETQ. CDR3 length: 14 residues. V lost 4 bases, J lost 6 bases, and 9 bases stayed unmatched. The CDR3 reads CASSRDSLRDGYTF. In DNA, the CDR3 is TGCGCCAGCAGCCGGGACAGTTTGAGGGATGGCTACACCTTC.

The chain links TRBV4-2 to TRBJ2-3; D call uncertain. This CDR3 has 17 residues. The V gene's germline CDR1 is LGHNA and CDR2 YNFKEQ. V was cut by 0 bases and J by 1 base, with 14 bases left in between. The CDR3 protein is CASSQDDLEMGTDTQYF. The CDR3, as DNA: TGTGCCAGCAGCCAAGATGACCTAGAAATGGGCACAGATACGCAGTATTTT.

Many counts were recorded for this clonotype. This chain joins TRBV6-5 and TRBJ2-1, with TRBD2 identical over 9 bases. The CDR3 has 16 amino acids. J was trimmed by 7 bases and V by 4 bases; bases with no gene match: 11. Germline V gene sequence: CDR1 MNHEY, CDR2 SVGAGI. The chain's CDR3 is CASSSFSGGGFNEQFF. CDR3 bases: TGTGCCAGCAGTTCCTTTAGCGGGGGAGGATTTAATGAGCAGTTCTTC.

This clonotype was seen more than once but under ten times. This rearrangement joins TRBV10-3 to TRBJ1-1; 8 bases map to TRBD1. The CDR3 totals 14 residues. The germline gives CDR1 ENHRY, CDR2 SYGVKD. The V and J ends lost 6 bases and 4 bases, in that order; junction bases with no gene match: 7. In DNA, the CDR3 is TGTGCCATCAGAAACCGGGACAGGTTCACTGAAGCTTTCTTT. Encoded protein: CAIRNRDRFTEAFF.

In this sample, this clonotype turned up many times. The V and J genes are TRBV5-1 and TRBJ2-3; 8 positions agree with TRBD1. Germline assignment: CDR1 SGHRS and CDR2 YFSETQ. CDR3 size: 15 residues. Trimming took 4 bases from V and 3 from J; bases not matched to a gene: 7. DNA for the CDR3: TGCGCCAGCAGCCAAGACAGGGGCCCGACAGATACGCAGTATTTT. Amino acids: CASSQDRGPTDTQYF.

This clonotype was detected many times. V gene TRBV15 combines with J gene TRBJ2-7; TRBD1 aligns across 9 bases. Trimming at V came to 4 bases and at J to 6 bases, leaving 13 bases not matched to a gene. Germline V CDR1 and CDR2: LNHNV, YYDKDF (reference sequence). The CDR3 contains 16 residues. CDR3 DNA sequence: TGTGCCACCAGCATCCTTTACCGGGACAGGGTTTTCGAGCAGTACTTC. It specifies CATSILYRDRVFEQYF.

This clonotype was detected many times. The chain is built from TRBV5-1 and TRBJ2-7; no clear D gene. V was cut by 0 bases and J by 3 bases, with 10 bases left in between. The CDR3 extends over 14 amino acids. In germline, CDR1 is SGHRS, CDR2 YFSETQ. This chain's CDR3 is CASSLGATNYEQYF. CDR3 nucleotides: TGCGCCAGCAGCTTGGGGGCTACCAACTACGAGCAGTACTTC.

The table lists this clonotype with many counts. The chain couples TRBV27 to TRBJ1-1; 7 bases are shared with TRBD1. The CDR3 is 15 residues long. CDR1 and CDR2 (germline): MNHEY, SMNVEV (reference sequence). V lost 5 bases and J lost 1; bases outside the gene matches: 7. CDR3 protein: CASSLPPGGNTEAFF. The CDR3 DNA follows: TGTGCCAGCAGTCTCCCCCCAGGGGGGAACACTGAAGCTTTCTTT.

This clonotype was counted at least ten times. The CDR3 DNA follows: TGTGCCAGCAGCCAAGTAAACGAGCAGTACTTC. Its translation: CASSQVNEQYF. This rearrangement joins TRBV3-1 to TRBJ2-7, with D unclear. Germline V CDR1 and CDR2: LGHDT, YNNKEL (reference sequence). Trimming took 1 base from V and 5 from J, leaving 3 bases between them. CDR3 length: 11 residues.

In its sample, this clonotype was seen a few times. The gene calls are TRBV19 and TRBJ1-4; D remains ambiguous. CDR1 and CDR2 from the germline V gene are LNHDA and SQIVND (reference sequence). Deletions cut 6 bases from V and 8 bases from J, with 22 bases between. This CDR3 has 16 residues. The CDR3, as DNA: TGTGCCAGTAGCCTCGGATGGGGATTCGGTGGCGAAAAACTGTTTTTT. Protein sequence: CASSLGWGFGGEKLFF.